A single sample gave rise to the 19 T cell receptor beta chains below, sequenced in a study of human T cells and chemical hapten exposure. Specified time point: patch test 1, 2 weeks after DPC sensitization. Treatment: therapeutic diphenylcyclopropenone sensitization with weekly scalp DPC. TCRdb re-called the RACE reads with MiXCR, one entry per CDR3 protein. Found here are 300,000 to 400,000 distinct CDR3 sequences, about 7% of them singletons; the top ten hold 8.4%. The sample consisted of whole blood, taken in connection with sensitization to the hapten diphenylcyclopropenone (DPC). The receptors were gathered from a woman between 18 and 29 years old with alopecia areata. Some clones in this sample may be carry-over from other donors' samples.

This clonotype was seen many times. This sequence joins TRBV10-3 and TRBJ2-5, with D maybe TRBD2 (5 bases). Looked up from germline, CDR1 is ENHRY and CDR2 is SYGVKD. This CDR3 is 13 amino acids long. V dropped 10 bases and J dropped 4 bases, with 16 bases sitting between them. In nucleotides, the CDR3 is TGTGCCACCGTGACGGGGTTAGGAGAGACCCAGTACTTC. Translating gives CATVTGLGETQYF.

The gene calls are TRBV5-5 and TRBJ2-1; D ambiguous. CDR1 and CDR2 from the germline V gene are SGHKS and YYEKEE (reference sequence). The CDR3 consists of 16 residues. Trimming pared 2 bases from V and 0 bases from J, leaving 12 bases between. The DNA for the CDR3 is TGTGCCAGCAGCTTAAGCCCGACAACCTCCTACAATGAGCAGTTCTTC. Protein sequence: CASSLSPTTSYNEQFF.

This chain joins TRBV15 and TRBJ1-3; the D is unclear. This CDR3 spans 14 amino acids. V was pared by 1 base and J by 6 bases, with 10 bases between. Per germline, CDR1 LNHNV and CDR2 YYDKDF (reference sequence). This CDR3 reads CATSRGLQENTIYF. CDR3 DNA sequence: TGTGCCACCAGCAGAGGCTTGCAAGAAAACACCATATATTTT.

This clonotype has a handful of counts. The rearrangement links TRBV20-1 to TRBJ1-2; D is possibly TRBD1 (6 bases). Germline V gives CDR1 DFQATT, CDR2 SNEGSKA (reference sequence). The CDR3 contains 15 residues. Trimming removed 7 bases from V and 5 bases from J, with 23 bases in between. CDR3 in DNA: TGCAGTGGCCCCTCTCAGGGGCTCTCGCAGTATGGCTACACCTTC. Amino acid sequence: CSGPSQGLSQYGYTF.

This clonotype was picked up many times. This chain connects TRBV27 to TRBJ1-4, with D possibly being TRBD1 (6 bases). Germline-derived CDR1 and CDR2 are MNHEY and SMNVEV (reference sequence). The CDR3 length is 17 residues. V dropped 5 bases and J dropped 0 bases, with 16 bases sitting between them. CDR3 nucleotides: TGTGCCAGCAGTCGCTTGGACAGATTTGCAACTAATGAAAAACTGTTTTTT. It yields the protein CASSRLDRFATNEKLFF.

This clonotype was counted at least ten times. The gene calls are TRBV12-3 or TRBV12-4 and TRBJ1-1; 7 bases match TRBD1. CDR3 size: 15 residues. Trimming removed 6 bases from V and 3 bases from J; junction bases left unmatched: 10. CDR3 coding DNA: TGTGCCAGCAGCTTTAGCTACGGGACAGACACTGAAGCTTTCTTT. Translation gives CASSFSYGTDTEAFF.

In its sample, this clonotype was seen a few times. CDR3 bases: TGTGCCAGCAGTTTAGGTTTTGGTGAAAAACTGTTTTTT. Translating gives CASSLGFGEKLFF. The chain combines TRBV12-3 or TRBV12-4 with TRBJ1-4; D gene uncertain. This CDR3 spans 13 amino acids. V dropped 1 base and J dropped 7 bases, with 7 bases sitting between them.

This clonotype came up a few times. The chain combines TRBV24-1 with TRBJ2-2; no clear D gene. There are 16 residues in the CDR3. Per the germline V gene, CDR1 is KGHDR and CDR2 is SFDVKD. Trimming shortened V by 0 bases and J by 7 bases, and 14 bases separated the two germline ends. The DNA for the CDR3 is TGTGCCACCAGTGATTTGATGGGCCAAACCGTCGGGGAGCTGTTTTTT. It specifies CATSDLMGQTVGELFF.

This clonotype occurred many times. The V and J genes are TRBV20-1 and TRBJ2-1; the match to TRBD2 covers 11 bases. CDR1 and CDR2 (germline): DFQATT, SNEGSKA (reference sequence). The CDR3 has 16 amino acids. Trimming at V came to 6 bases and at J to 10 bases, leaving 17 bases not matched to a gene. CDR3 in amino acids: CSAPQASGGSIWEQFF. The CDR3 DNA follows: TGCAGTGCCCCCCAAGCTAGCGGGGGGAGTATTTGGGAGCAGTTCTTC.

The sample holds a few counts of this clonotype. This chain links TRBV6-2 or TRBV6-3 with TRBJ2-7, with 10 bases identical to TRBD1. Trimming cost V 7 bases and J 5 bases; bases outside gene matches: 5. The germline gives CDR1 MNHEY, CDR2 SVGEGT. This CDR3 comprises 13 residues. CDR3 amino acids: CASKRTGGDEQYF. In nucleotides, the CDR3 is TGTGCCAGCAAGCGGACAGGGGGGGACGAGCAGTACTTC.

This CDR3 reads CASSYRRQGTANYGYTF. The CDR3 DNA follows: TGTGCCAGCAGTTACAGGCGTCAGGGGACGGCTAACTATGGCTACACCTTC. The chain links TRBV6-6 to TRBJ1-2, with D tentatively TRBD1 (6 bases). Germline assignment: CDR1 MNHNY and CDR2 SVGAGI (reference sequence). Trimming left V 2 bases short and J 0 bases short, with 16 bases between. CDR3 length: 17 amino acids.

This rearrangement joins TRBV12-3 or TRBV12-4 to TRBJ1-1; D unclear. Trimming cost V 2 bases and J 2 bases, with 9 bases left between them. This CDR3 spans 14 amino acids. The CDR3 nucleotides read TGTGCCAGCAGTTTATGGGCGCCTAACACTGAAGCTTTCTTT. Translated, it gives CASSLWAPNTEAFF.

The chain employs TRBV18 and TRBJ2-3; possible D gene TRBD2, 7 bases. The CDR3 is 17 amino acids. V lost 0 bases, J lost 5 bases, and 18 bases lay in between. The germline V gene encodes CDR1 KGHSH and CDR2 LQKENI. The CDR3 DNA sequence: TGTGCCAGCTCACCACCGAACGGGGGCACTAGCGAAGATACGCAGTATTTT. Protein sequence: CASSPPNGGTSEDTQYF.

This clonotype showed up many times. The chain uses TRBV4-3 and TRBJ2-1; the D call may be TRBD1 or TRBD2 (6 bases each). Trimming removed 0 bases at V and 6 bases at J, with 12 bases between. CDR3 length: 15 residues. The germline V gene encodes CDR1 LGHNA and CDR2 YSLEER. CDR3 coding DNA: TGCGCCAGCAGCCAAGATTATGAGGGGGGCAATGAGCAGTTCTTC. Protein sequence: CASSQDYEGGNEQFF.

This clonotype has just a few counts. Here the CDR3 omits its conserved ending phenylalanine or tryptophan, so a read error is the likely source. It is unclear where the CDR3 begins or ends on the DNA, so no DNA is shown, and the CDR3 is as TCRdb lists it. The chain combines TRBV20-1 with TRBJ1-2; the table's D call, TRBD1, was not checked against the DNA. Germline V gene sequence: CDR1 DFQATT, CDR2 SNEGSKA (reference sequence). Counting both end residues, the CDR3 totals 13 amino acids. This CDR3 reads CSARGPGQELFFT.

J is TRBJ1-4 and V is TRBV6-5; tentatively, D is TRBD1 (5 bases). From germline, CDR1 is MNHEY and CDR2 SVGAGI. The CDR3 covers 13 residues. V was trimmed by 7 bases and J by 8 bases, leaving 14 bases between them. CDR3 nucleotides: TGTGCCAGCACGAGGACGCGGGGGGAAAAACTGTTTTTT. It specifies CASTRTRGEKLFF.

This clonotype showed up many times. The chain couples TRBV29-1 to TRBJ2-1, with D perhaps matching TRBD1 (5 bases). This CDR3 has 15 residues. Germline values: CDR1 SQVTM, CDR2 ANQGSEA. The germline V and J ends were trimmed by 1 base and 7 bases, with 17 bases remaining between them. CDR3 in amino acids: CSVEGEQGRGNEQFF. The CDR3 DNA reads TGCAGCGTTGAAGGCGAGCAGGGTAGGGGAAATGAGCAGTTCTTC.

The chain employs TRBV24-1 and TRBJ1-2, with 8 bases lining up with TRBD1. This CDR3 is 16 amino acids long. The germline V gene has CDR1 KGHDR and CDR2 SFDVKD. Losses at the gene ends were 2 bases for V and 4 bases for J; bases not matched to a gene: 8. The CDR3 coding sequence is TGTGCCACCAGTGATTCCAGCCTTGGACAGGGCTATGGCTACACCTTC. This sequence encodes CATSDSSLGQGYGYTF.

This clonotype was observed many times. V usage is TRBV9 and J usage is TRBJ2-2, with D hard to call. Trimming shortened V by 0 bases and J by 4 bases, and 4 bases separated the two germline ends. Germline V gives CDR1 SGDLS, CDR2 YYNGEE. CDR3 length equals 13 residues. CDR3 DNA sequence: TGTGCCAGCAGCGTAGGTTTCACCGGGGAGCTGTTTTTT. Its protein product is CASSVGFTGELFF.